The following is a TCR beta chain sequence with its context. This entry comes from a study of T cells in Graves' hyperthyroidism and ophthalmopathy. V shed 11 bases and J shed 0 bases, with 16 bases lying between them. CDR1 is SEHNR, CDR2 FQNEAQ, per germline (reference sequence). CDR3 length equals 15 residues. The TCR beta CDR3 regions underwent amplification using RNA transcripts as the source. The primer set for the first-round RT-PCR of the TCR CDR3 was HTBI. One entry per CDR3 protein, called by TCRdb with MiXCR from the multiplex PCR reads. The repertoire has roughly 500,000 distinct CDR3 sequences, 35% to 50% of them found once; the top ten carry approximately 44%.

Sample: peripheral blood or thyroid tissue (not recorded which). This sequence joins TRBV7-9 and TRBJ2-2, with D perhaps given as TRBD1 or TRBD2 (5 bases each). This TCR was recovered from an adult woman with Graves' disease, either hyperthyroidism or ophthalmopathy (not recorded which). The CDR3 protein is CAGQGESANTGELFF. The CDR3 DNA is TGTGCCGGGCAGGGAGAAAGCGCGAACACCGGGGAGCTGTTTTTT.